One and the same sample provided the 21 T cell receptor beta chains below, sequenced in a study of blood T cell repertoires in COVID-19. The assay was immunoSEQ multiplex PCR, and TCRdb's table has in-frame clones only and misses some. The table records 180,000 or so clones, around 80% of them present only once. The sequencing input was peripheral blood. The receptors were sampled from an elderly woman with active or convalescent COVID-19.

J is TRBJ1-1 and V is TRBV5-1; D not certain. Trimming left V 0 bases short and J 3 bases short, with 12 bases between. Germline-derived CDR1 and CDR2 are SGHRS and YFSETQ. CDR3 length: 15 amino acids. CDR3 sequence (DNA): TGCGCCAGCAGCTTGGAGGCGGGCTGGTACACTGAAGCTTTCTTT. This codes for CASSLEAGWYTEAFF.

The chain joins TRBV5-1 to TRBJ1-2; a weak D match, TRBD1 (5 bases). This CDR3 spans 12 amino acids. Trimming pared 8 bases from V and 8 bases from J, leaving 16 bases between. CDR1 is SGHRS and CDR2 is YFSETQ in the germline V gene. The CDR3 DNA reads TGCGCCAGTAGAGAATCAGGGCGCGGCTACACCTTC. It specifies CASRESGRGYTF. Filled out from reference TRBV5-1 and TRBJ1-2, the complete variable domain reads KAGVTQTPRYLIKTRGQQVTLSCSPISGHRSVSWYQQTPGQGLQFLFEYFSETQRNKGNFPGRFSGRQFSNSRSEMNVSTLELGDSALYLCASRESGRGYTFGSGTRLTVV.

The chain has TRBV12-3 or TRBV12-4 and TRBJ1-2, with 10 bases fitting TRBD1. V trimming: 5 bases; J trimming: 9 bases; junction bases outside the gene matches: 3. The CDR3 is 12 amino acids. CDR3 in DNA: TGTGCCAGCAGTGGGACAGGGGACCGCTACACCTTC. Its protein product is CASSGTGDRYTF.

This rearrangement joins TRBV9 to TRBJ1-3; TRBD1 agrees at 11 bases. The CDR3 is made up of 16 amino acids. J was trimmed by 0 bases and V by 3 bases; bases with no gene match: 2. Germline V gene sequence: CDR1 SGDLS, CDR2 YYNGEE. CDR3 region: CASSADRGLSGNTIYF. CDR3 nucleotides: TGTGCCAGCAGCGCGGACAGGGGGCTCTCTGGAAACACCATATATTTT.

Details on this clone: At one of its ends the junction is not consistent with the germline gene, which may arise from a read error. This rearrangement joins TRBV18 to TRBJ1-1; weak D call: TRBD1 (6 bases). Germline V CDR1 and CDR2: KGHSH, LQKENI. This CDR3 is 13 amino acids long. The CDR3 bases are TGTGCCAGCTCGCGGACAGTGAAAACTGAAGCTTTCTTT. The encoded protein is CASSRTVKTEAFF.

The chain is built from TRBV18 and TRBJ2-3; maybe TRBD2 (7 bases). The germline gives CDR1 KGHSH, CDR2 LQKENI. Trimming removed 0 bases from V and 4 bases from J, with 14 bases in between. The CDR3 has 16 residues. CDR3 bases: TGTGCCAGCTCACCACCACTCGGCGGGGGCCCAGATACGCAGTATTTT. Its protein product is CASSPPLGGGPDTQYF. Full variable domain (missing parts from reference TRBV18 and TRBJ2-3): NAGVMQNPRHLVRRRGQEARLRCSPMKGHSHVYWYRQLPEEGLKFMVYLQKENIIDESGMPKERFSAEFPKEGPSILRIQQVVRGDSAAYFCASSPPLGGGPDTQYFGPGTRLTVL.

This clone turned up a few times. This chain uses TRBV30 with TRBJ2-1; perhaps TRBD2 as D (5 bases). Looked up from germline, CDR1 is GTSNPN and CDR2 is SVGIG (reference sequence). CDR3 length: 11 amino acids. V gave up 2 bases and J gave up 7 bases, with 6 bases separating them. The CDR3 DNA follows: TGTGCCTGGAGTAAGCGGAATGAGCAGTTCTTC. Encoded protein: CAWSKRNEQFF.

The chain combines TRBV5-1 with TRBJ1-2; D unclear. CDR1 is SGHRS, CDR2 YFSETQ, per germline. The CDR3 sequence is 17 residues long. Between the trimmed V and J ends, which lost 0 bases and 6 bases, there was a span of 21 bases. This CDR3 reads CASSLDGKGILVDGYTF. Written as DNA, the CDR3 is TGCGCCAGCAGCTTGGATGGGAAAGGAATACTAGTTGATGGCTACACCTTC.

The genes are TRBV5-5 and TRBJ1-1; D gene uncertain. Germline CDR1 and CDR2: SGHKS and YYEKEE (reference sequence). This CDR3 contains 13 residues. The V end lost 2 bases, the J end lost 5 bases, and 10 bases lay between the germline ends. The CDR3 DNA sequence: TGTGCCAGCAGCTTCAGCGGGAGGACTGAAGCTTTCTTT. Encoded protein: CASSFSGRTEAFF.

The gene calls are TRBV2 and TRBJ2-6; 7 bases match TRBD1. The CDR3 consists of 17 residues. Germline assignment: CDR1 SNHLY and CDR2 FYNNEI. J gave up 0 bases and V 7 bases, and 9 bases lay outside the gene matches. CDR3 sequence reads: CASKNQGEISGANVLTF. The CDR3 nucleotides are TGTGCCAGCAAAAACCAGGGGGAAATCTCTGGGGCCAACGTCCTGACTTTC.

This chain uses TRBV9 with TRBJ1-3; 9 nucleotides align to TRBD1. The J segment lost 2 bases and the V segment lost 3 bases, leaving 3 bases of the junction unmatched. The germline CDR1 and CDR2 sequences are SGDLS and YYNGEE. The CDR3 totals 15 residues. The DNA of the CDR3 is TGTGCCAGCAGCGCCCGGGACAGGGCTGGAAACACCATATATTTT. This codes for CASSARDRAGNTIYF.

V is TRBV5-4 and J is TRBJ1-4, with 7 bases that match TRBD1. Trimming removed 5 bases from V and 3 bases from J; junction bases left unmatched: 4. The CDR3 extends over 14 amino acids. Per germline, CDR1 SGHNT and CDR2 YYREEE (reference sequence). CDR3 DNA: TGTGCCAGCAGTTACAGGGGATCTAATGAAAAACTGTTTTTT. Translation gives CASSYRGSNEKLFF.

The chain links TRBV24-1 to TRBJ2-3; maybe TRBD2 (6 bases). The CDR3 has 16 residues. Trimming took 4 bases from V and 2 from J, leaving 15 bases between them. The V gene's germline CDR1 is KGHDR and CDR2 SFDVKD. CDR3 in amino acids: CATSDSGLLYTDTQYF. CDR3 coding DNA: TGTGCCACCAGTGACTCCGGACTACTTTACACAGATACGCAGTATTTT.

V usage is TRBV6-2 or TRBV6-3 and J usage is TRBJ2-3; 10 positions agree with TRBD2. With 5 bases clipped from V and 1 base from J, the junction kept 6 bases outside the gene matches. The CDR3 totals 16 residues. In germline, CDR1 is MNHEY, CDR2 SVGEGT. Written as DNA, the CDR3 is TGTGCCAGCAGTCGGCTAGCGGGGGCCCGCACAGATACGCAGTATTTT. Encoded protein: CASSRLAGARTDTQYF.

The table lists this clone with many counts. V usage is TRBV5-4 and J usage is TRBJ1-5; D may be TRBD1 (6 bases). This CDR3 is 15 amino acids long. Trimming shortened V by 0 bases and J by 8 bases, and 15 bases separated the two germline ends. Germline assignment: CDR1 SGHNT and CDR2 YYREEE (reference sequence). The DNA of the CDR3 is TGTGCCAGCAGCTTGGCAGGGGCCGCCGGAGAGCCCCAGCATTTT. Its protein is CASSLAGAAGEPQHF. Full variable domain (outside the CDR3, taken from reference TRBV5-4 and TRBJ1-5): ETGVTQSPTHLIKTRGQQVTLRCSSQSGHNTVSWYQQALGQGPQFIFQYYREEENGRGNFPPRFSGLQFPNYSSELNVNALELDDSALYLCASSLAGAAGEPQHFGDGTRLSIL.

The genes are TRBV5-1 and TRBJ2-3; 13 nucleotides match TRBD2. This CDR3 has 17 amino acids. The germline gives CDR1 SGHRS, CDR2 YFSETQ. V gave up 2 bases and J gave up 3 bases; unmatched junction bases: 6. CDR3 sequence reads: CASSLTTSGGVTDTQYF. CDR3 in DNA: TGCGCCAGCAGCTTAACTACTAGCGGGGGGGTGACAGATACGCAGTATTTT.

This chain connects TRBV11-2 to TRBJ2-3, with D tentatively TRBD1 (5 bases). Trimming removed 4 bases at V and 3 bases at J, with 17 bases between. This CDR3 region has 16 residues. Germline V lookup: CDR1 SGHAT, CDR2 FQNNGV. DNA for the CDR3: TGTGCCAGCAGCTCCCTGGGCAGGGTACCAACAGATACGCAGTATTTT. The encoded protein is CASSSLGRVPTDTQYF.

The chain has TRBV4-2 and TRBJ1-2; D remains ambiguous. Between the trimmed V and J ends, which lost 1 base and 2 bases, there was a span of 5 bases. Germline V lookup: CDR1 LGHNA, CDR2 YNFKEQ. The CDR3 length is 13 residues. The CDR3 region has the DNA TGTGCCAGCAGCCAAGTAGAAAACTATGGCTACACCTTC. Protein sequence: CASSQVENYGYTF.

This chain joins TRBV7-8 and TRBJ1-5, with D tentatively TRBD1 (5 bases). Germline CDR1 SGHVS, CDR2 FQNEAQ. The V gene lost 3 bases and the J gene lost 0 bases, with 15 bases spanning the gap. The CDR3 has 17 residues. This CDR3 reads CASSLGLGGASNQPQHF. The CDR3 DNA sequence: TGTGCCAGCAGCTTGGGTTTGGGGGGAGCTAGCAATCAGCCCCAGCATTTT. Full variable domain (missing parts from reference TRBV7-8 and TRBJ1-5): GAGVSQSPRYKVAKRGQDVALRCDPISGHVSLFWYQQALGQGPEFLTYFQNEAQLDKSGLPSDRFFAERPEGSVSTLKIQRTQQEDSAVYLCASSLGLGGASNQPQHFGDGTRLSIL.

This clone has a handful of counts. The CDR3 sequence: CASSQVGTSGGYQETQYF. In nucleotides, the CDR3 is TGTGCCAGCAGCCAAGTCGGGACTAGCGGGGGGTACCAAGAGACCCAGTACTTC. The chain has TRBV3-1 (or the pseudogene TRBV3-2) and TRBJ2-5, with 15 bases that match TRBD2. Germline CDR1 LGHDT, CDR2 YNNKEL (reference sequence). This CDR3 region has 18 residues. With V trimmed by 1 base and J by 0 bases, 3 bases remained unmatched.

This clone was detected a few times. The CDR3 reads CASRSGTLLEQYF. As DNA, the CDR3 is TGTGCAAGTCGCTCCGGGACTCTCCTTGAGCAGTACTTC. The chain joins TRBV12-2 to TRBJ2-7; no check of the table's D call, TRBD2, against the DNA was made. TRBV12-2 is a listed pseudogene. The CDR3 extends over 13 amino acids.